This is a list of T cell receptor beta chains from one sample in a study of technical replicates of blood from a few donors. The method was immunoSEQ multiplex PCR; TCRdb's version includes in-frame clones alone and lacks a portion of them. The table shows approximately 82,000 clones, with about nine tenths occurring only once. What was sequenced was T cells isolated from PBMCs. The receptors originated from a human donor in good health. Some clones in this sample may be carry-over from other donors' samples. The CDR3 runs from the conserved cysteine through the conserved F or W. A D gene is named only where the DNA matches it firmly. Part of the rows lack a size; the others show once, few, many or a class for expanded clones.

CDR3aa: CAWSGGASGRNPAYEQYF; CDR3nt: TGTGCCTGGAGCGGGGGGGCTAGCGGGAGGAATCCCGCCTACGAGCAGTACTTC; d_gene: TRBD2; v_gene: TRBV30; abundance: NA; j_gene: TRBJ2-7
CDR3aa: CASSWTGNLGETQYF; CDR3nt: TGTGCCAGCAGTTGGACAGGGAATCTCGGAGAGACCCAGTACTTC; d_gene: TRBD1; v_gene: TRBV6-5; abundance: NA; j_gene: TRBJ2-5
CDR3aa: CASTDPIGGDGYTF; CDR3nt: TGTGCCAGCACCGACCCAATTGGGGGGGACGGCTACACCTTC; d_gene: NA; v_gene: TRBV6-1; abundance: NA; j_gene: TRBJ1-2
CDR3aa: CASGVTRSNYGYTF; CDR3nt: TGTGCTAGTGGGGTGACACGGTCTAACTATGGCTACACCTTC; d_gene: NA; v_gene: TRBV12-5; abundance: NA; j_gene: TRBJ1-2
CDR3aa: CTSRVDGGQYF; CDR3nt: TGCACCAGCAGGGTAGACGGCGGGCAGTACTTC; d_gene: NA; v_gene: TRBV1; abundance: few; j_gene: TRBJ2-7
CDR3aa: CASSPPGSREAFF; CDR3nt: TGTGCCAGCAGCCCTCCAGGGTCCCGGGAAGCTTTCTTT; d_gene: NA; v_gene: TRBV11-2; abundance: NA; j_gene: TRBJ1-1
CDR3aa: CASTRQGAGETQYF; CDR3nt: TGTGCCAGCACTAGACAGGGGGCAGGAGAGACCCAGTACTTC; d_gene: TRBD1; v_gene: TRBV2; abundance: NA; j_gene: TRBJ2-5
CDR3aa: CASSVGDTVHEQYF; CDR3nt: TGTGCCAGCAGCGTAGGAGACACCGTCCACGAGCAGTACTTC; d_gene: NA; v_gene: TRBV9; abundance: once; j_gene: TRBJ2-7
CDR3aa: CAWSWGEGSYNEQFF; CDR3nt: TGTGCCTGGAGTTGGGGGGAGGGCTCCTACAATGAGCAGTTCTTC; d_gene: TRBD2; v_gene: TRBV30; abundance: NA; j_gene: TRBJ2-1
CDR3aa: CASSQDSLRGYEQFF; CDR3nt: TGCGCCAGCAGCCAAGACAGTTTGCGGGGCTATGAGCAGTTCTTC; d_gene: NA; v_gene: TRBV4-3; abundance: NA; j_gene: TRBJ2-1
CDR3aa: CASSFADRYTGELFF; CDR3nt: TGTGCCAGCAGTTTCGCAGACAGATACACCGGGGAGCTGTTTTTT; d_gene: NA; v_gene: TRBV28; abundance: NA; j_gene: TRBJ2-2
CDR3aa: CASSYDGATNEKLFF; CDR3nt: TGTGCCAGCAGTTACGACGGGGCAACTAATGAAAAACTGTTTTTT; d_gene: NA; v_gene: TRBV6-6; abundance: NA; j_gene: TRBJ1-4
CDR3aa: CASSPQGFEQYF; CDR3nt: TGTGCCAGCAGCCCACAGGGTTTCGAGCAGTACTTC; d_gene: NA; v_gene: TRBV7-9; abundance: NA; j_gene: TRBJ2-7
CDR3aa: CASSFSGGDTEAFF; CDR3nt: TGTGCCAGCAGCTTCTCGGGGGGGGACACTGAAGCTTTCTTT; d_gene: NA; v_gene: TRBV7-9; abundance: NA; j_gene: TRBJ1-1
CDR3aa: CASSGTGQGVTYEQYF; CDR3nt: TGTGCCAGCAGCGGGACGGGACAGGGGGTAACCTACGAGCAGTACTTC; d_gene: TRBD1; v_gene: TRBV5-4; abundance: NA; j_gene: TRBJ2-7
CDR3aa: CASSILAGQPQYGYTF; CDR3nt: TGTGCCAGTAGTATCCTTGCGGGCCAGCCTCAATATGGCTACACCTTC; d_gene: NA; v_gene: TRBV19; abundance: NA; j_gene: TRBJ1-2
CDR3aa: CASTGDREVETQYF; CDR3nt: TGTGCCAGTACCGGGGACAGGGAGGTCGAGACCCAGTACTTC; d_gene: TRBD1; v_gene: TRBV19; abundance: NA; j_gene: TRBJ2-5
CDR3aa: CASSMDRPHEQYF; CDR3nt: TGTGCCAGCAGCATGGACAGGCCTCACGAGCAGTACTTC; d_gene: TRBD1; v_gene: TRBV27; abundance: NA; j_gene: TRBJ2-7
CDR3aa: CASSIGGGDNEQFF; CDR3nt: TGTGCCAGTAGTATCGGTGGGGGGGACAATGAGCAGTTCTTC; d_gene: TRBD2; v_gene: TRBV19; abundance: NA; j_gene: TRBJ2-1
CDR3aa: CASLAGLQETQYF; CDR3nt: TGTGCCTCCTTGGCGGGGCTCCAAGAGACCCAGTACTTC; d_gene: NA; v_gene: TRBV30; abundance: NA; j_gene: TRBJ2-5
CDR3aa: CASSGGRGNEKLFF; CDR3nt: TGTGCCAGCAGTGGGGGTCGGGGAAATGAAAAACTGTTTTTT; d_gene: NA; v_gene: TRBV6-1; abundance: NA; j_gene: TRBJ1-4
CDR3aa: CASSLQQVYEQYF; CDR3nt: TGTGCCAGCAGCTTACAACAGGTCTACGAGCAGTACTTC; d_gene: NA; v_gene: TRBV11-2; abundance: NA; j_gene: TRBJ2-7
CDR3aa: CASRQGSGAGELFF; CDR3nt: TGCGCCAGCAGGCAGGGTTCGGGTGCCGGGGAGCTGTTTTTT; d_gene: NA; v_gene: TRBV5-1; abundance: NA; j_gene: TRBJ2-2
CDR3aa: CSVERGRGLEQYF; CDR3nt: TGCAGCGTTGAACGGGGCAGGGGGCTCGAGCAGTACTTC; d_gene: TRBD1; v_gene: TRBV29-1; abundance: NA; j_gene: TRBJ2-7
CDR3aa: CASTGQGLNEKLFF; CDR3nt: TGTGCCAGTACAGGACAGGGATTAAATGAAAAACTGTTTTTT; d_gene: TRBD1; v_gene: TRBV19; abundance: NA; j_gene: TRBJ1-4
CDR3aa: CASSQDLRGAKETQYF; CDR3nt: TGCGCCAGCAGCCAAGATCTGCGGGGGGCGAAAGAGACCCAGTACTTC; d_gene: TRBD2; v_gene: TRBV4-3; abundance: NA; j_gene: TRBJ2-5
CDR3aa: CASSINRGSYEQYF; CDR3nt: TGTGCCAGTAGTATAAACAGGGGGTCTTACGAGCAGTACTTC; d_gene: TRBD1; v_gene: TRBV19; abundance: NA; j_gene: TRBJ2-7